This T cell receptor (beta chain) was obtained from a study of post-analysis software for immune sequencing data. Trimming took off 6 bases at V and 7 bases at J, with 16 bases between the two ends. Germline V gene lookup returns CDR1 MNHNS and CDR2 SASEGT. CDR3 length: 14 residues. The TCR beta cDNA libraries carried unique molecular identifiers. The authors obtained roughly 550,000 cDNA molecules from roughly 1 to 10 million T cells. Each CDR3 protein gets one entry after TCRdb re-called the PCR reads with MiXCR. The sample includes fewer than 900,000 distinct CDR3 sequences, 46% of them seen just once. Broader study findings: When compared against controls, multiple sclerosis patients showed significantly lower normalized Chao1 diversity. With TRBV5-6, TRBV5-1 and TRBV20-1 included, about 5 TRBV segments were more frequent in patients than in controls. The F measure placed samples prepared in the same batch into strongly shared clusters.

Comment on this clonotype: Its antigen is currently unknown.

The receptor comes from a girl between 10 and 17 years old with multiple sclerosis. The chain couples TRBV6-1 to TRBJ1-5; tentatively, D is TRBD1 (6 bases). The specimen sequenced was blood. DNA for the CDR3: TGTGCCAGCAGCCCTACAGGGCGCGGACAGCCCCAGCATTTT. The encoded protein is CASSPTGRGQPQHF.